Following are 13 T cell receptor beta chains from one sample sequenced in a study of naive and memory T cell subsets. A UMI-containing oligonucleotide was joined by 3' ligation to the TCR cDNA template. Amplification of ligated cDNA took four PCR rounds with SP2 and nested alpha and beta constant primers. TCRdb fed the 5' RACE reads into MiXCR, producing one record per CDR3 protein. The sample lists tens of thousands of distinct CDR3 sequences; around 7.3% were seen once. All receptors come from a male donor in good health.

The gene calls are TRBV6-5 and TRBJ1-2; a weak D match, TRBD1 (6 bases). The V gene's germline CDR1 is MNHEY and CDR2 SVGAGI. V lost 7 bases and J 4 bases, leaving 22 bases between the germline ends. The CDR3 consists of 16 residues. As DNA, the CDR3 is TGTGCCAGCACCCCGGCCATACGGGGGCGAGTCTATGGCTACACCTTC. This translates into CASTPAIRGRVYGYTF.

This clonotype appeared many times. V is TRBV20-1 and J is TRBJ1-1; 7 nucleotides match TRBD1. Germline-derived CDR1 and CDR2 are DFQATT and SNEGSKA (reference sequence). V trimming: 3 bases; J trimming: 6 bases; junction bases outside the gene matches: 16. CDR3 length: 16 residues. CDR3 amino acids: CSASRTGGSPNPEAFF. The CDR3 DNA sequence: TGCAGTGCTAGTAGGACAGGAGGGAGCCCCAACCCTGAAGCTTTCTTT.

This clonotype was recorded many times. The CDR3 here is CASSLASGRDYEQYF. CDR3 coding DNA: TGCGCCAGCAGCTTGGCTAGCGGGAGGGACTACGAGCAGTACTTC. This chain joins TRBV5-1 and TRBJ2-7; 12 bases match TRBD2. V lost 0 bases, J lost 3 bases, and 1 base stayed unmatched. The CDR3 is 15 residues long. CDR1 is SGHRS, CDR2 YFSETQ, per germline.

This clonotype has a count of ten or more. The V gene is TRBV20-1, the J gene TRBJ2-7, with D maybe TRBD1 (6 bases). V lost 5 bases to trimming and J lost 5 bases, with 13 bases between them. Germline V lookup: CDR1 DFQATT, CDR2 SNEGSKA (reference sequence). There are 12 residues in the CDR3. DNA for the CDR3: TGCAGTGCTGCACAGGGCTTGGACGAGCAGTACTTC. Translated, it gives CSAAQGLDEQYF.

This clonotype was seen only a few times. The V call is TRBV11-2, the J call TRBJ2-7; D is ambiguous. The CDR3 runs 14 residues. Germline V CDR1 and CDR2: SGHAT, FQNNGV. Trimming shortened V by 5 bases and J by 3 bases, and 14 bases separated the two germline ends. Written as DNA, the CDR3 is TGTGCCAGCAGCCCGTCCAACGAGATCTACGAGCAGTACTTC. It encodes CASSPSNEIYEQYF.

The chain joins TRBV29-1 to TRBJ1-1; 9 positions match TRBD1. The CDR3 extends over 14 amino acids. Germline loops: CDR1 SQVTM, CDR2 ANQGSEA. Trimming removed 4 bases from V and 4 bases from J; junction bases left unmatched: 7. CDR3 region: CSVASGTGFTEAFF. The CDR3 nucleotides read TGCAGCGTTGCTTCCGGGACAGGGTTCACTGAAGCTTTCTTT.

This clonotype was seen at least ten times. The chain is built from TRBV5-1 and TRBJ2-5, with 8 bases aligning to TRBD2. The CDR3 runs 14 residues. Germline lookup yields CDR1 SGHRS and CDR2 YFSETQ. Unmatched junction bases numbered 9, after V lost 7 bases and J lost 4 bases. CDR3 in amino acids: CASRRLAITETQYF. The CDR3 DNA is TGCGCCAGCCGCCGACTAGCGATCACAGAGACCCAGTACTTC.

This clonotype appeared many times. The chain has TRBV14 and TRBJ2-1, with TRBD2 identical over 10 bases. The CDR3 length is 15 residues. CDR1 and CDR2 from the germline V gene are SGHDN and FVKESK. V lost 2 bases, J lost 9 bases, and 7 bases stayed unmatched. CDR3 coding DNA: TGTGCCAGCAGCCAAACTTATAGCGGGAGGATTGAGCAGTTCTTC. Its translation is CASSQTYSGRIEQFF.

In this sample, this clonotype turned up many times. The CDR3 DNA reads TGCAGTGCCGCAGGGGGCACTGAAGCTTTCTTT. Translating it yields CSAAGGTEAFF. The chain employs TRBV20-1 and TRBJ1-1, with 7 bases matching TRBD1. Germline lookup yields CDR1 DFQATT and CDR2 SNEGSKA (reference sequence). The CDR3 runs to 11 residues. J was trimmed by 4 bases and V by 6 bases; bases with no gene match: 2.

In this sample, this clonotype turned up many times. This rearrangement joins TRBV5-1 to TRBJ2-5; TRBD1 aligns across 9 bases. The V segment lost 4 bases and the J segment 0 bases; nucleotides outside the gene matches: 7. This CDR3 has 16 residues. The germline CDR1 and CDR2 sequences are SGHRS and YFSETQ. In DNA, the CDR3 is TGCGCCAGCAGCCCGCGGACAGGGGTCGACCAAGAGACCCAGTACTTC. Its translation: CASSPRTGVDQETQYF.

There are a few counts of this clonotype. V is TRBV6-5 and J is TRBJ2-7; 7 bases are a match to TRBD1. The CDR3 extends over 14 amino acids. The junction had 11 bases not matched to a gene; V was cut back by 8 bases and J by 4 bases. Germline V gene sequence: CDR1 MNHEY, CDR2 SVGAGI. The CDR3 DNA reads as TGTGCCAGCGGTTCCGGGACAGATACTTACGAGCAGTACTTC. Translated, it gives CASGSGTDTYEQYF.

The chain recombines TRBV2 with TRBJ2-3, with 10 bases lining up with TRBD2. This CDR3 contains 15 residues. Germline V gene sequence: CDR1 SNHLY, CDR2 FYNNEI. J was trimmed by 7 bases and V by 2 bases; bases with no gene match: 6. The CDR3 loop is CASSERAGGRNTQYF. The CDR3 DNA sequence: TGTGCCAGCAGTGAAAGAGCGGGGGGGAGAAATACGCAGTATTTT. Full variable domain (remainder filled in from reference TRBV2 and TRBJ2-3): EPEVTQTPSHQVTQMGQEVILRCVPISNHLYFYWYRQILGQKVEFLVSFYNNEISEKSEIFDDQFSVERPDGSNFTLKIRSTKLEDSAMYFCASSERAGGRNTQYFGPGTRLTVL.

This clonotype was found a few times. The chain combines TRBV4-2 with TRBJ1-1, with 8 bases aligning to TRBD1. The CDR3 length is 16 residues. Germline V gene sequence: CDR1 LGHNA, CDR2 YNFKEQ. V gave up 1 base and J gave up 4 bases; unmatched junction bases: 8. The CDR3 DNA follows: TGTGCCAGCAGCCAAGCCATGACAGGGGTGGGCACTGAAGCTTTCTTT. Translated, it gives CASSQAMTGVGTEAFF.